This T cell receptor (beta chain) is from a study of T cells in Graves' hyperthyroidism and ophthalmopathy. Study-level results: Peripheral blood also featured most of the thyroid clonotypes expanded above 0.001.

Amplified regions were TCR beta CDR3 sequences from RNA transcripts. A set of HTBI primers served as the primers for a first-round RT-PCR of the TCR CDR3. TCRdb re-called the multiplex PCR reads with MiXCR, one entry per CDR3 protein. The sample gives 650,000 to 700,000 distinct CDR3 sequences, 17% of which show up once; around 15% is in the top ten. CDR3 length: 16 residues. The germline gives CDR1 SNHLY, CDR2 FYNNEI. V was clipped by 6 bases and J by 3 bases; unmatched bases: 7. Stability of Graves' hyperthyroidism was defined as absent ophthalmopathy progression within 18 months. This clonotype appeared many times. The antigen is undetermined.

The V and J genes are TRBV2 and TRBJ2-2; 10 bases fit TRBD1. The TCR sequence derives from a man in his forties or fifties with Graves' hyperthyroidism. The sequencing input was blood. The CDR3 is CASSVTGGTYTGELFF. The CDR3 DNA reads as TGTGCCAGCAGCGTGACAGGGGGCACATACACCGGGGAGCTGTTTTTT. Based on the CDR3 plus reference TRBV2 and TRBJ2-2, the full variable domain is EPEVTQTPSHQVTQMGQEVILRCVPISNHLYFYWYRQILGQKVEFLVSFYNNEISEKSEIFDDQFSVERPDGSNFTLKIRSTKLEDSAMYFCASSVTGGTYTGELFFGEGSRLTVL.